The text below deals with one TCR beta chain. In germline, CDR1 is MNHEY, CDR2 SMNVEV (reference sequence). The CDR3 has 12 amino acids. Between the trimmed V and J ends, which lost 6 bases and 1 base, there was a span of 3 bases. The sample originates from a study of shared T cell receptors in the human thymus. Profiled with immunoSEQ multiplex PCR; TCRdb holds only in-frame clones, not every one. The sample has around 340,000 clones; about 95% are singletons. Sequencing input: thymocytes. This TCR came from a human donor. This sequence joins TRBV27 and TRBJ2-2; D is uncertain. The CDR3 DNA follows: TGTGCCAGCAGCCAGAACACCGGGGAGCTGTTTTTT. The encoded protein is CASSQNTGELFF.